This T cell receptor beta chain was sequenced during a study of blood T cell repertoires in COVID-19. Original methodology: By means of reference gene primer amplification, nucleated cell counts were estimated. Sequencing used immunoSEQ multiplex PCR; TCRdb keeps in-frame clones, though not all of them. D and trimming were read from the DNA, whereas the V and J calls and clone size are those reported in that table. The sample consists of approximately 240,000 clones, roughly 84% of them appearing once. This clone was seen a handful of times. The CDR3 spans 15 residues. With 5 bases removed from V and 1 base from J, the gap between germline ends came to 15 bases. Germline lookup yields CDR1 LNHDA and CDR2 SQIVND (reference sequence).

This chain connects TRBV19 to TRBJ2-7, with D possibly being TRBD1 (5 bases). The specimen was peripheral blood. The sequence was collected from a woman at least 80 years old with active or convalescent COVID-19. The CDR3, as DNA: TGTGCCAGTAGTTCTCAGGGCCTCGGATCCTACGAGCAGTACTTC. Translating it yields CASSSQGLGSYEQYF.